The rows below give T cell receptor beta chains drawn from one sample of a study of blood T cells in healthy people across ages. A single record per CDR3 protein comes from TCRdb applying MiXCR to the 5' RACE reads. This table has fewer than 2 million distinct CDR3 sequences, approximately 39% appearing once. Sequencing was done on a sample of blood. These receptors originate from a human donor in good health. The CDR3 runs from the conserved cysteine through the conserved F or W. A D gene is named only where the DNA matches it firmly. A clone size is listed for some rows: how often the clone was seen (once, few, many), or a class if it is expanded.

V gene: TRBV7-9
clone size: once
J gene: TRBJ2-3
D gene: TRBD2
CDR3 DNA: TGTGCCAGCAGCCCTCCTAGCGGTGAATTCACAGATACGCAGTATTTT
CDR3 protein: CASSPPSGEFTDTQYF

V gene: TRBV5-1
clone size: .
J gene: TRBJ2-3
D gene: TRBD2
CDR3 DNA: TGCGCCAGCAGCACCTATAGCGGGGGACTCACAGATACGCAGTATTTT
CDR3 protein: CASSTYSGGLTDTQYF

V gene: TRBV7-7
clone size: .
J gene: TRBJ2-5
D gene: .
CDR3 DNA: TGTGCTAGCAGCTTGGGGGACTCGCAGACCCAGTACTTC
CDR3 protein: CASSLGDSQTQYF

V gene: TRBV7-2
clone size: .
J gene: TRBJ2-5
D gene: .
CDR3 DNA: TGTGCCAGCAGCCAGAATGGGGGGGCGGGGGTCACCCAGTACTTC
CDR3 protein: CASSQNGGAGVTQYF

V gene: TRBV5-1
clone size: .
J gene: TRBJ2-2
D gene: TRBD1
CDR3 DNA: TGCGCCAGCAGCGCCACAGGGGCGAGGAACACCGGGGAGCTGTTTTTT
CDR3 protein: CASSATGARNTGELFF

V gene: TRBV7-2
clone size: .
J gene: TRBJ2-7
D gene: .
CDR3 DNA: TGTGCCAGCAGCTTATTACGGGCAGCATCCTACGAGCAGTACTTC
CDR3 protein: CASSLLRAASYEQYF

V gene: TRBV7-2
clone size: few
J gene: TRBJ2-1
D gene: .
CDR3 DNA: TGTGCCAGCAGCTCACCTTGGGGGGACAATGAGCAGTTCTTC
CDR3 protein: CASSSPWGDNEQFF

V gene: TRBV5-1
clone size: once
J gene: TRBJ2-3
D gene: TRBD2
CDR3 DNA: TGCGCCAGCAGCTTGGGACTAGCGGGGGGCCCGGCAGATACGCAGTATTTT
CDR3 protein: CASSLGLAGGPADTQYF

V gene: TRBV29-1
clone size: .
J gene: TRBJ1-1
D gene: TRBD1
CDR3 DNA: TGCAGCGTGTTCGAACCCGGGACAGGGGGTTTCTTT
CDR3 protein: CSVFEPGTGGFF

V gene: TRBV18
clone size: .
J gene: TRBJ2-3
D gene: .
CDR3 DNA: TGTGCCAGCTCAGTTGTTGGGGGGTTCCCCGCAGCGCAGTATTTT
CDR3 protein: CASSVVGGFPAAQYF

V gene: TRBV7-2
clone size: .
J gene: TRBJ2-4
D gene: .
CDR3 DNA: TGTGCCAGCAGCTTCGGGACTTCCTACAATGAGCAGTACTTC
CDR3 protein: CASSFGTSYNEQYF

V gene: TRBV29-1
clone size: .
J gene: TRBJ1-4
D gene: .
CDR3 DNA: TGCAGCGTTATTGATGCAACTAATGAAAAACTGTTTTTT
CDR3 protein: CSVIDATNEKLFF

V gene: TRBV9
clone size: .
J gene: TRBJ2-7
D gene: TRBD1
CDR3 DNA: TGTGCCAGCAGCCCCACAAGGGACAGGCGTTCCTACAATGAGCAGTACTTC
CDR3 protein: CASSPTRDRRSYNEQYF

V gene: TRBV4-2
clone size: once
J gene: TRBJ1-1
D gene: .
CDR3 DNA: TGTGCCAGCAGCCAAGTAAGTCCAGGTAGTTACACTGAAGCTTTCTTT
CDR3 protein: CASSQVSPGSYTEAFF

V gene: TRBV5-1
clone size: few
J gene: TRBJ2-5
D gene: TRBD2
CDR3 DNA: TGCGCCAGCGCCGGGGGGGCCCACCTTGAGACCCAGTACTTC
CDR3 protein: CASAGGAHLETQYF

V gene: TRBV2
clone size: .
J gene: TRBJ2-7
D gene: .
CDR3 DNA: TGTGCCGCAGCGTGGGGGACGGAGCAGTACTTC
CDR3 protein: CAAAWGTEQYF

V gene: TRBV6-5
clone size: few
J gene: TRBJ1-2
D gene: TRBD1
CDR3 DNA: TGTGCCAGCAGTTCAAGACAGGGGGCAGATGGCTACACCTTC
CDR3 protein: CASSSRQGADGYTF

V gene: TRBV9
clone size: .
J gene: TRBJ2-4
D gene: TRBD1
CDR3 DNA: TGTGCCAGCAGCGCTCTAATCGGACAGGGGATAGGTGAGCAGTACTTC
CDR3 protein: CASSALIGQGIGEQYF

V gene: TRBV16
clone size: .
J gene: TRBJ2-7
D gene: .
CDR3 DNA: TGTGCCAGCAGCCCGATTGCCAGTATGACCTACGAGCAGTACTTC
CDR3 protein: CASSPIASMTYEQYF

V gene: TRBV28
clone size: few
J gene: TRBJ2-7
D gene: .
CDR3 DNA: TGTGCCAGCAGGCATGGGGAAAGCTCCTACGAGCAGTACTTC
CDR3 protein: CASRHGESSYEQYF

V gene: TRBV20-1
clone size: .
J gene: TRBJ2-3
D gene: .
CDR3 DNA: TGCAGTGCTAGACGTAGCAGGACAGATACGCAGTATTTT
CDR3 protein: CSARRSRTDTQYF

V gene: TRBV5-1
clone size: many
J gene: TRBJ2-5
D gene: TRBD1
CDR3 DNA: TGCGCCAGCAGCTCCGGCAGGGGGCAAGAGACCCAGTACTTC
CDR3 protein: CASSSGRGQETQYF

V gene: TRBV29-1
clone size: .
J gene: TRBJ1-2
D gene: .
CDR3 DNA: TGCAGCGGCAAACAGGGTAGTGGGGATGGCTACACCTTC
CDR3 protein: CSGKQGSGDGYTF

V gene: TRBV11-1
clone size: .
J gene: TRBJ1-1
D gene: TRBD1
CDR3 DNA: TGTGCCAGCAGCTTAGGAGCGACAGGGGATCGGGCTTTCTTT
CDR3 protein: CASSLGATGDRAFF

V gene: TRBV28
clone size: few
J gene: TRBJ1-5
D gene: .
CDR3 DNA: .
CDR3 protein: CASSTSDNNQPQHF

V gene: TRBV2
clone size: few
J gene: TRBJ2-7
D gene: .
CDR3 DNA: TGTGCCAGCAGTGAAGAAGGCGAGCAGTACTTC
CDR3 protein: CASSEEGEQYF